The clone carrying this TCR beta chain has just a few counts. Its antigen is as yet unknown. Measured with immunoSEQ multiplex PCR; TCRdb has only the in-frame clones, and not every one. Seen here are under 150,000 clones, approximately 91% observed once, and the top ten hold less than 2.5%. Analyses pooled second doses at about 4 or about 12 weeks. The junction had 5 bases not matched to a gene; V was cut back by 5 bases and J by 3 bases. The CDR3 is 14 amino acids. The germline V gene has CDR1 MNHEY and CDR2 SVGAGI. This specimen comes from a study of T cell responses to AZD1222 COVID-19 vaccine. Study findings and constraints: Reports say nearly half of spike-specific TCRs go after unmutated variant regions.

The rearrangement uses TRBV6-5 and TRBJ1-2, with TRBD1 matching over 8 bases. This sequence originates from an adult who received the AZD1222 COVID-19 vaccine. The sample here was peripheral blood, taken 28 days after the second AZD1222 dose. The DNA of the CDR3 is TGTGCCAGCAGTCAGGGGGCGGGCCACTATGGCTACACCTTC. It translates to CASSQGAGHYGYTF.